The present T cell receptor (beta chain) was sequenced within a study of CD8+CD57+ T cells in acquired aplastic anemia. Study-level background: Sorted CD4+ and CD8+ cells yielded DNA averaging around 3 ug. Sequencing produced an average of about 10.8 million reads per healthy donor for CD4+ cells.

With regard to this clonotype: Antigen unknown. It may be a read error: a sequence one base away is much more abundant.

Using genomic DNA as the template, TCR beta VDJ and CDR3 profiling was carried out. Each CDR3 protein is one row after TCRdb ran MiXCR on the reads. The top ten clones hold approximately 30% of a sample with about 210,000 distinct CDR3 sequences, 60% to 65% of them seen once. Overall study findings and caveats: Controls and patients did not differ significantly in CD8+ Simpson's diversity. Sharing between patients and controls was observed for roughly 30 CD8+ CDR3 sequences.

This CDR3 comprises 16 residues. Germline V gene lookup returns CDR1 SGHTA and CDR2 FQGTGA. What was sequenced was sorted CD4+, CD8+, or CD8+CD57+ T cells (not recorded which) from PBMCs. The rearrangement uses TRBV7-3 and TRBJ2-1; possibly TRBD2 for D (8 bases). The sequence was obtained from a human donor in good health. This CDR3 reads CASSDSSGGGYNEQLF. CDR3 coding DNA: TGTGCCAGCAGTGACTCATCGGGAGGGGGCTACAATGAGCAGTTGTTC.